This section outlines one T cell receptor beta chain sequence together with its context. Its antigen is as yet unknown. These data belong to a study of CD4 T cells in relation to SARS-CoV-2 and coronaviruses. The CDR3 totals 14 residues. The V segment lost 6 bases and the J segment 10 bases; nucleotides outside the gene matches: 9. CDR1 and CDR2 from the germline V gene are MDHEN and SYDVKM. The unexposed donors gave CD4+ T cells in about 2010-2019, prior to COVID-19. CD4+ T cells were isolated from the cells after around eleven days of culture. TCRdb's copy holds only in-frame clones and misses some; the assay was immunoSEQ multiplex PCR. The table records 25,000 or so clones, 77% of them present only once.

Sequencing was performed on CD4+ T cells from PBMCs, cultured in vitro. The V gene is TRBV28, the J gene TRBJ1-6; 7 bases line up with TRBD1. This receptor was obtained from a human donor in good health. CDR3: CASRLGQVESPLHF. The CDR3 coding sequence is TGTGCCAGCAGACTCGGACAGGTAGAGTCACCCCTCCACTTT.